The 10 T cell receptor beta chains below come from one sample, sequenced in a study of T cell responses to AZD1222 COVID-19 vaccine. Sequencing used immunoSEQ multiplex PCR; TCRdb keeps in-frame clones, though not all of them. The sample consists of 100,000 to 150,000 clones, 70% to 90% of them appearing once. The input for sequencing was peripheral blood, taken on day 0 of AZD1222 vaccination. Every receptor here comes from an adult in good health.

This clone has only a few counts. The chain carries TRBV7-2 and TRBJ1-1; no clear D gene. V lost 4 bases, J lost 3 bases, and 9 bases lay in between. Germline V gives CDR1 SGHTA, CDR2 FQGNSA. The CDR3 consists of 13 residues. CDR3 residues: CASSSGLYTEAFF. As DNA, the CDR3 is TGTGCCAGCAGCTCCGGACTCTACACTGAAGCTTTCTTT.

This CDR3 reads CASSYGQTDYEQYF. CDR3 DNA sequence: TGTGCCAGCAGTTATGGACAGACGGATTACGAGCAGTACTTC. The chain is built from TRBV6-5 and TRBJ2-7; D possibly corresponds to TRBD1 (6 bases). V dropped 3 bases and J dropped 4 bases, with 13 bases sitting between them. Looked up from germline, CDR1 is MNHEY and CDR2 is SVGAGI. The CDR3 has 14 amino acids.

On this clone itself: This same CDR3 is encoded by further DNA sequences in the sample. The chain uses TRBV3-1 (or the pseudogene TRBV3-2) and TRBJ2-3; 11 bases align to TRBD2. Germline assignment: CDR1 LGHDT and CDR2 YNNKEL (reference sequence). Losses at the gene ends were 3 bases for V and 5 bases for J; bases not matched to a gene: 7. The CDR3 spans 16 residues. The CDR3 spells CASSQGTSGGVDTQYF. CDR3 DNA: TGTGCCAGCAGCCAGGGGACTAGCGGAGGAGTAGATACGCAGTATTTT.

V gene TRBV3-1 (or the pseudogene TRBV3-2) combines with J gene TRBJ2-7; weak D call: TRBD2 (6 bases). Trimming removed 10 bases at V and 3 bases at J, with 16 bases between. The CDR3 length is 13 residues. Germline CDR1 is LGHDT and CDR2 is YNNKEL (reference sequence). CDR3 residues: CATQTEGLYEQYF. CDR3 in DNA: TGTGCCACTCAGACGGAGGGGCTCTACGAGCAGTACTTC.

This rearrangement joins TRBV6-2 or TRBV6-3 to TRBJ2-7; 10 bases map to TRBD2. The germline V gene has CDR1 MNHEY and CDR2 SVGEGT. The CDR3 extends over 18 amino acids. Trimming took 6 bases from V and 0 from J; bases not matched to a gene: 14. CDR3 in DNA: TGTGCCAGCAGCCACGGCCGACTAGCGGGCGCTCCCTCCTACGAGCAGTACTTC. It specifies CASSHGRLAGAPSYEQYF.

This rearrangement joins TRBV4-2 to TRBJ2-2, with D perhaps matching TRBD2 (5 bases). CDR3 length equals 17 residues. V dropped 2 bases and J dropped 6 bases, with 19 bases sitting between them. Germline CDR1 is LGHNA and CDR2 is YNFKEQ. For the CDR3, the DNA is TGTGCCAGCAGCCAAAATCCCCCGGTAGCGTATGCCGGGGAGCTGTTTTTT. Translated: CASSQNPPVAYAGELFF.

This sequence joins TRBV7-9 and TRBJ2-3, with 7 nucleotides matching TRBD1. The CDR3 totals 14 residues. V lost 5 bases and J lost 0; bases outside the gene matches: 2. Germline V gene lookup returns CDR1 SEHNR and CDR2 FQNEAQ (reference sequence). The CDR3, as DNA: TGTGCCAGCAGCCTGGACAGGAGCACAGATACGCAGTATTTT. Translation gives CASSLDRSTDTQYF. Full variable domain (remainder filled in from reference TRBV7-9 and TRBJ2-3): DTGVSQNPRHKITKRGQNVTFRCDPISEHNRLYWYRQTLGQGPEFLTYFQNEAQLEKSRLLSDRFSAERPKGSFSTLEIQRTEQGDSAMYLCASSLDRSTDTQYFGPGTRLTVL.

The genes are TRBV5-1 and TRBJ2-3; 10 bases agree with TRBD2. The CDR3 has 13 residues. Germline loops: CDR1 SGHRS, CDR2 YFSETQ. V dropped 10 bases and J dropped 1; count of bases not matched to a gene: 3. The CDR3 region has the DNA TGCGCCTCAGGGACTAGCGGCACAGATACGCAGTATTTT. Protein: CASGTSGTDTQYF.

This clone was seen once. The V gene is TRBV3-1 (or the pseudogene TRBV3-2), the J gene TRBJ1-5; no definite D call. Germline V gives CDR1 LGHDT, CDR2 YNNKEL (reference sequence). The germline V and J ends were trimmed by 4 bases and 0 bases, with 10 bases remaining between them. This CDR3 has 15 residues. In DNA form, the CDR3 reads TGTGCCAGCAGCCTGGATCCATATAGCAATCAGCCCCAGCATTTT. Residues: CASSLDPYSNQPQHF.

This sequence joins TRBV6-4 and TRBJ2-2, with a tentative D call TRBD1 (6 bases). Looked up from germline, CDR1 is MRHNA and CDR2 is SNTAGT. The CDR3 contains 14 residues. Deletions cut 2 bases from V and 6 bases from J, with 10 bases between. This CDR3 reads CASSDPRGAGELFF. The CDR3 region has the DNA TGTGCCAGCAGTGACCCCAGGGGTGCCGGGGAGCTGTTTTTT.